The 2 T cell receptor beta chains below come from one sample, sequenced in a study of blood T cell repertoires in COVID-19. The protocol was immunoSEQ multiplex PCR, while the TCRdb copy is restricted to in-frame clones and leaves out a portion. The data show some 40,000 clones, 75% to 90% seen once. Sample: peripheral blood. Receptors originate from a man aged 60 to 75 with acute or convalescent COVID-19.

V is TRBV14 and J is TRBJ2-3; D is possibly TRBD2 (6 bases). Trimming left V 8 bases short and J 9 bases short, with 21 bases between. The V gene's germline CDR1 is SGHDN and CDR2 FVKESK. The CDR3 has 14 amino acids. CDR3 bases: TGTGCCAGCTCGGCGGGGCACCTCCTGGGGACGCAGTATTTT. Its protein product is CASSAGHLLGTQYF.

This chain links TRBV9 with TRBJ1-1, with D hard to call. This CDR3 comprises 14 residues. CDR1 SGDLS and CDR2 YYNGEE come from the germline V gene. V gave up 0 bases and J gave up 2 bases, with 8 bases separating them. The CDR3 protein is CASSVDYRNTEAFF. CDR3 nucleotides: TGTGCCAGCAGCGTAGATTATAGAAACACTGAAGCTTTCTTT. Full variable domain (outside the CDR3, taken from reference TRBV9 and TRBJ1-1): DSGVTQTPKHLITATGQRVTLRCSPRSGDLSVYWYQQSLDQGLQFLIQYYNGEERAKGNILERFSAQQFPDLHSELNLSSLELGDSALYFCASSVDYRNTEAFFGQGTRLTVV.